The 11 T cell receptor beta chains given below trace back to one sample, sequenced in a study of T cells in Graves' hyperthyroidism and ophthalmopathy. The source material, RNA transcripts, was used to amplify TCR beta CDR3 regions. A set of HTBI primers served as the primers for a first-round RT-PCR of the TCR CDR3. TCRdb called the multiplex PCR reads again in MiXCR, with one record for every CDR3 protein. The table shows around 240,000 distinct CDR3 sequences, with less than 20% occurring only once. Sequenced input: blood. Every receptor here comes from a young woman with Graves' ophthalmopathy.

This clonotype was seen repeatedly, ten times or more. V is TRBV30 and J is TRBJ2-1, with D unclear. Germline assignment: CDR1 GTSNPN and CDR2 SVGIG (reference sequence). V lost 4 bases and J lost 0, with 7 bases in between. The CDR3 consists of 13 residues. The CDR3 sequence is CAWTRNSYNEQFF. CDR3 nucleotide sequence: TGTGCCTGGACGAGAAACTCCTACAATGAGCAGTTCTTC.

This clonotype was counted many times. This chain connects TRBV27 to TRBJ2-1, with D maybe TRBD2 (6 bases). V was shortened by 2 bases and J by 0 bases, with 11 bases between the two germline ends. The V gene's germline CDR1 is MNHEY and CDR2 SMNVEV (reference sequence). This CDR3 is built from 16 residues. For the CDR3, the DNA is TGTGCCAGCAGTTTAGAGGCGGGACCCTCCTACAATGAGCAGTTCTTC. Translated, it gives CASSLEAGPSYNEQFF.

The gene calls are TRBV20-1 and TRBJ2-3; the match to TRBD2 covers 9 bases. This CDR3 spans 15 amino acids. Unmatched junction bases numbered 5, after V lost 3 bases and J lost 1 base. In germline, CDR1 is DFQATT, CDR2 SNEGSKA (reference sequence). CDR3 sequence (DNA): TGCAGTGCTAGGGGGGGACTAGCCGGCACAGATACGCAGTATTTT. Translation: CSARGGLAGTDTQYF.

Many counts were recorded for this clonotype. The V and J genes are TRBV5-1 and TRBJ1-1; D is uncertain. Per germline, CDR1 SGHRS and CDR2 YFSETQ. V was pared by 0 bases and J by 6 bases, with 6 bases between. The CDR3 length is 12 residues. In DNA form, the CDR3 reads TGCGCCAGCAGCTTGGACGGGCCTGAAGCTTTCTTT. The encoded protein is CASSLDGPEAFF.

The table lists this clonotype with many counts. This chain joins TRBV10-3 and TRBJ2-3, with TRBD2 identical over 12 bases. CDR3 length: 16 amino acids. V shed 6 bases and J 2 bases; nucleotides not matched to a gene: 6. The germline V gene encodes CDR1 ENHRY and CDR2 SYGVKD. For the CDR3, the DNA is TGTGCCATCAGCACGACTAGCGGGGGAGCCACAGATACGCAGTATTTT. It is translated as CAISTTSGGATDTQYF.

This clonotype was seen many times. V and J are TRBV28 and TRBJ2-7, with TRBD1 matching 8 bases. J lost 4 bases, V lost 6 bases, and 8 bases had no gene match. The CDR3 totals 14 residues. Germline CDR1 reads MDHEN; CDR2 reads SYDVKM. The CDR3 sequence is CASRYGQGTYEQYF. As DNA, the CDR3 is TGTGCCAGCAGATACGGACAGGGAACGTACGAGCAGTACTTC.

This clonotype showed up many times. The DNA of the CDR3 is TGCAGTGCTAGACCTCCGGGCCGAAGGGTGGCAGATACGCAGTATTTT. Protein product: CSARPPGRRVADTQYF. The gene calls are TRBV20-1 and TRBJ2-3; D not certain. CDR1 and CDR2 (germline): DFQATT, SNEGSKA (reference sequence). The CDR3 extends over 16 amino acids. V lost 2 bases and J lost 4, with 19 bases in between.

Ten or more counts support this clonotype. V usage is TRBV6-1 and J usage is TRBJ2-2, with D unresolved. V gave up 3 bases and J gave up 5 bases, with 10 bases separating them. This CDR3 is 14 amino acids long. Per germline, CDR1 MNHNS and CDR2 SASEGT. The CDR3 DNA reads TGTGCCAGCAGTGAGGCCCGGCTGACCGGGGAGCTGTTTTTT. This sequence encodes CASSEARLTGELFF.

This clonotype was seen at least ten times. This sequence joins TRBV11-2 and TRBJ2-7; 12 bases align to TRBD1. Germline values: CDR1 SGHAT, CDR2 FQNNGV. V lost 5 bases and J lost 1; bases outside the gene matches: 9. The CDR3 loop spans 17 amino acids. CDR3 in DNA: TGTGCCAGCAGCCTCGGGACAGGGGGCGCGAGTTCCTACGAGCAGTACTTC. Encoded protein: CASSLGTGGASSYEQYF. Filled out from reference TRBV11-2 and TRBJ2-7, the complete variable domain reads EAGVAQSPRYKIIEKRQSVAFWCNPISGHATLYWYQQILGQGPKLLIQFQNNGVVDDSQLPKDRFSAERLKGVDSTLKIQPAKLEDSAVYLCASSLGTGGASSYEQYFGPGTRLTVT.

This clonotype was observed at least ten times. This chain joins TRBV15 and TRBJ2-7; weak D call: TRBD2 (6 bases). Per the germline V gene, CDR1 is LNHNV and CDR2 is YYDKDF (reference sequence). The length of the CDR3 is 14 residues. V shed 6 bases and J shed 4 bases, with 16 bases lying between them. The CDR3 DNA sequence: TGTGCCACCAGTTTGCGGGACTCCCGGTACGAGCAGTACTTC. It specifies CATSLRDSRYEQYF. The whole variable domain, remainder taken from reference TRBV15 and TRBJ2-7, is DAMVIQNPRYQVTQFGKPVTLSCSQTLNHNVMYWYQQKSSQAPKLLFHYYDKDFNNEADTPDNFQSRRPNTSFCFLDIRSPGLGDTAMYLCATSLRDSRYEQYFGPGTRLTVT.

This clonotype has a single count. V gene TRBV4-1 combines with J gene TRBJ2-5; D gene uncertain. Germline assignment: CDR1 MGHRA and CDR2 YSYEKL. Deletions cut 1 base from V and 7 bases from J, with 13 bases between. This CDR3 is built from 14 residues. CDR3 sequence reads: CASSQVNIPGTQYF. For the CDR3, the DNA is TGCGCCAGCAGCCAAGTGAATATCCCTGGGACCCAGTACTTC.